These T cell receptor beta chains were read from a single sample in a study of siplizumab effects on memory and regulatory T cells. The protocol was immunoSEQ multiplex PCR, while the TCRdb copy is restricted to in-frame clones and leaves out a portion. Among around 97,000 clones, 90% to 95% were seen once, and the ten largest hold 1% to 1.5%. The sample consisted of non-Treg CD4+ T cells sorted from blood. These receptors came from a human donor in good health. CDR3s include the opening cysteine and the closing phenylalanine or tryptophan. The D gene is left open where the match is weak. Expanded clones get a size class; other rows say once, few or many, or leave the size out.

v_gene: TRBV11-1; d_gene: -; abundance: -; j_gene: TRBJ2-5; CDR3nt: TGTGCCAGCAGCCCGGAGGGAACCCAGTACTTC; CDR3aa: CASSPEGTQYF
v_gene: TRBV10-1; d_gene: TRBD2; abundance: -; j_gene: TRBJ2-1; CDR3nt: TGCGCCAGCCGGCGGGAGGGCCAAGGTGAGCAGTTCTTC; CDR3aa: CASRREGQGEQFF
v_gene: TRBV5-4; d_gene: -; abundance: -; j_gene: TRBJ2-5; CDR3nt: TGTGCCAGCAGCCGGGCCCTAGGGAAAGAGACCCAGTACTTC; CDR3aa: CASSRALGKETQYF
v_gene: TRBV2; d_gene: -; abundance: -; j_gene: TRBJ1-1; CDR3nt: TGTGCCAGCGGGGCCCTAATGAACACTGAAGCTTTCTTT; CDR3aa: CASGALMNTEAFF
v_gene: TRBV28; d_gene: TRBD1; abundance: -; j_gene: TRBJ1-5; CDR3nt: TGTGCCAGCAGTTCCAGGGGGCTGAATCAGCCCCAGCATTTT; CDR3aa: CASSSRGLNQPQHF
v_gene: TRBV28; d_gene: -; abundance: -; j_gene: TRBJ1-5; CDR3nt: TGTGCCAGCAGTACTACAGGGTGGTATAGCAATCAGCCCCAGCATTTT; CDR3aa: CASSTTGWYSNQPQHF
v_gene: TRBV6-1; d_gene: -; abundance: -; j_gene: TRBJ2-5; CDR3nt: TGTGCCAGCAGTGAAACCGGGACCCCATCAGAGACCCAGTACTTC; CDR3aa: CASSETGTPSETQYF
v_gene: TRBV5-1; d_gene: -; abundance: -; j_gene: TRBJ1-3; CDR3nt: TGCGCCAGCAGCTTGAGGCCGAACCTAGACAGCTCTGGAAACACCATATATTTT; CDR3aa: CASSLRPNLDSSGNTIYF
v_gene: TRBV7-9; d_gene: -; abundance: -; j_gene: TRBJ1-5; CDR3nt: TGTGCCAGCAGCCGGGACGAGGGGGTAAATCAGCCCCAGCATTTT; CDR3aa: CASSRDEGVNQPQHF
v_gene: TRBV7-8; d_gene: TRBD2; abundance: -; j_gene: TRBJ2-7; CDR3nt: TGTGCCAGCAGCCCGCCTAGCGGGAGAAGCTCCTACGAGCAGTACTTC; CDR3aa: CASSPPSGRSSYEQYF
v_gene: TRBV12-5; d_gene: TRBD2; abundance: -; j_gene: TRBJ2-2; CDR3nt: TGTGCTCCCAGAGCCCCGGGGGGGTGGGTTACCGGGGAGCTGTTTTTT; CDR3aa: CAPRAPGGWVTGELFF
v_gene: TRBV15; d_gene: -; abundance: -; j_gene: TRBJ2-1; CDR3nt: TGTGCCACCAGCAGATTACAGGTAGCTGGGGAGCAGTTCTTC; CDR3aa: CATSRLQVAGEQFF
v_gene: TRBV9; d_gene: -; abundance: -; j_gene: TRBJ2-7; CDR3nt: TGTGCCAGCAGCGCAAGGACATTCTCCTACGAGCAGTACTTC; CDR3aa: CASSARTFSYEQYF
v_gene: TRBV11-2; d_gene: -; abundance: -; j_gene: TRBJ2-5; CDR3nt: TGTGCCAGCAGCTTAGGGACTACCACCCAAGAGACCCAGTACTTC; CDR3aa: CASSLGTTTQETQYF
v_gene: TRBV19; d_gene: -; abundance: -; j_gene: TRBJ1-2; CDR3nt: TGTGCCAGTAGTATAGATTCCAACTCGAATAACTATGGCTACACCTTC; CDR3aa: CASSIDSNSNNYGYTF
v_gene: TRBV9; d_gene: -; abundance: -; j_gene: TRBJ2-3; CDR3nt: TGTGCCAGCAGCGTAGGTAGTTGGCGGCGCACAGATACGCAGTATTTT; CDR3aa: CASSVGSWRRTDTQYF
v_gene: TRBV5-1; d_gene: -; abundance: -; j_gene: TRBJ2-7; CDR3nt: TGCGCCAGCAGCTTCGGGCAGGCCGATCGCGAGCAGTACTTC; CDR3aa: CASSFGQADREQYF
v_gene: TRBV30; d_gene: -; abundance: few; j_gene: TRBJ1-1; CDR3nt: TGTGCCTGGAGGCTTCTTGGAGTGAGCACTGAAGCTTTCTTT; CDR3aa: CAWRLLGVSTEAFF
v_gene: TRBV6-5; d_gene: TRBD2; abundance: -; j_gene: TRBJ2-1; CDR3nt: TGTGCCAGCAGCGACCGACTAGCGGGAGACGAGCAGTTCTTC; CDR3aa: CASSDRLAGDEQFF
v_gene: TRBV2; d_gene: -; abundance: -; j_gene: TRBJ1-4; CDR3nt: TGTGCCAGCAGACCGCCGGGACCGGTCGAAAAACTGTTTTTT; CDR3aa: CASRPPGPVEKLFF
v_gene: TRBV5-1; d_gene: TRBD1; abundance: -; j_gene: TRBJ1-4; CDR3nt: TGCGCCAGCAGCTTGGGGACAGGGGGGAATGAAAAACTGTTTTTT; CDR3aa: CASSLGTGGNEKLFF
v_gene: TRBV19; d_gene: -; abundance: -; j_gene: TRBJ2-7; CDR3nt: TGTGCCAGTAGTACAGGAGACGAGCAGTACTTC; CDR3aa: CASSTGDEQYF
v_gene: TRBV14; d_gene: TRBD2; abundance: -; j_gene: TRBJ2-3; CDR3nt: TGTGCCAGCAGCCAAGATCGCGGGAGTAGTATCAGCACAGATACGCAGTATTTT; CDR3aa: CASSQDRGSSISTDTQYF